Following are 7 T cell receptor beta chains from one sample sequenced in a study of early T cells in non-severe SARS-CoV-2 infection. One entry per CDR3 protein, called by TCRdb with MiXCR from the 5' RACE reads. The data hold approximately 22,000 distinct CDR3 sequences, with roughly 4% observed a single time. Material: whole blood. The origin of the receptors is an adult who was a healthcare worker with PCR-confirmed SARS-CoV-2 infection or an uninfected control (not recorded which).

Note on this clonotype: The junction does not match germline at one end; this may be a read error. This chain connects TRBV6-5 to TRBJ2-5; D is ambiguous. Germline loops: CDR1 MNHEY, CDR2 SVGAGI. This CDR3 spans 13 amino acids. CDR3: CVSSYLFGETQYF. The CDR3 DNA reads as TGTGTCAGCAGTTACCTATTTGGTGAGACCCAGTACTTC.

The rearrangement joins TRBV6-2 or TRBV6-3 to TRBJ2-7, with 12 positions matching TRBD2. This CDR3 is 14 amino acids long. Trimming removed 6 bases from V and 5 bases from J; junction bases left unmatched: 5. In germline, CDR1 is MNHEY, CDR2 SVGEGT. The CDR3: CASRTSGRTHEQYF. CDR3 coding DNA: TGTGCCAGCAGGACTAGCGGGAGAACCCACGAGCAGTACTTC.

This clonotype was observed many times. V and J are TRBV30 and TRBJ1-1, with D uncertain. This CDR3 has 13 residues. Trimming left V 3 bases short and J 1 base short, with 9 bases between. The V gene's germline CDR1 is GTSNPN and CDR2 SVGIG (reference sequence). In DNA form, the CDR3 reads TGTGCCTGGAGATTCGGCCAGAACACTGAAGCTTTCTTT. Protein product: CAWRFGQNTEAFF.

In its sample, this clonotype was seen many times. The CDR3 DNA reads TGTGCCAGCAGAATCCGGGACAGGCATAATTCACCCCTCCACTTT. It is translated as CASRIRDRHNSPLHF. The chain links TRBV6-5 to TRBJ1-6; TRBD1 aligns across 8 bases. The trim removed 6 bases at V and 5 bases at J, leaving 6 bases unmatched. CDR1 is MNHEY, CDR2 SVGAGI, per germline. The CDR3 has 15 residues.

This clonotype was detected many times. The CDR3 spells CASSPPGLMDQPQHF. The CDR3 nucleotides are TGTGCCAGCAGTCCCCCGGGCCTGATGGATCAGCCCCAGCATTTT. The V call is TRBV6-6, the J call TRBJ1-5; D uncertain. The CDR3 runs 15 residues. V lost 5 bases to trimming and J lost 5 bases, with 16 bases between them. The germline gives CDR1 MNHNY, CDR2 SVGAGI (reference sequence).

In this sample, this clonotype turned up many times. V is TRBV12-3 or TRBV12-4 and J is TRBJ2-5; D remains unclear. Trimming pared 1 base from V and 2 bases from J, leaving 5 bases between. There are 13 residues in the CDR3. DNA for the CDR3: TGTGCCAGCAGTTTAGGTCAGCAAGAGACCCAGTACTTC. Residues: CASSLGQQETQYF.

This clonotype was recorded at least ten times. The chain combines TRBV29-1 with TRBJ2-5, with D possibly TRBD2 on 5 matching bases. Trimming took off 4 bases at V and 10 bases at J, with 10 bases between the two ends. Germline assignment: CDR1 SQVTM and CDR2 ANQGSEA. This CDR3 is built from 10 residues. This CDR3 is CSVGHGDQYF. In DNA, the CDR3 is TGCAGCGTTGGGCACGGGGACCAGTACTTC.